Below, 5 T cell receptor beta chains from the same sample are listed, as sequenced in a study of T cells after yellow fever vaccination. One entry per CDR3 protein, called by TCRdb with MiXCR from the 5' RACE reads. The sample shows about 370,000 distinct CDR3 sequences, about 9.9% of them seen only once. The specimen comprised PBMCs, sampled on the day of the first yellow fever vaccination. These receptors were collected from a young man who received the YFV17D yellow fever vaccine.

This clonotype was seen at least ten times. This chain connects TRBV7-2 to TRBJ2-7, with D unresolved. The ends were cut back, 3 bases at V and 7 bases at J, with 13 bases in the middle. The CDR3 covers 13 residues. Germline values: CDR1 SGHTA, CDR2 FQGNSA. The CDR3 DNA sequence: TGTGCCAGCAGCTTTGTCCTTACCACGGAGCAGTACTTC. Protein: CASSFVLTTEQYF.

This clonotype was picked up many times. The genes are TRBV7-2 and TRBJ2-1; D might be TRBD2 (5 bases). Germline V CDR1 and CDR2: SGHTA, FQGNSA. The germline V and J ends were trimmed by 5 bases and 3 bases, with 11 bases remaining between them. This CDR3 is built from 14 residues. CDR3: CASSTRTLYNEQFF. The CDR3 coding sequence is TGTGCCAGCAGCACTCGGACTCTCTACAATGAGCAGTTCTTC.

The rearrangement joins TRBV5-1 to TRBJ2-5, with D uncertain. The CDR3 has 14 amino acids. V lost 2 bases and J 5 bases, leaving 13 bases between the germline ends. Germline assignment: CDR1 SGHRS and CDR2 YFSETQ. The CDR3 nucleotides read TGCGCCAGCAGCTTTAAACAGACCGAGGAGACCCAGTACTTC. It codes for CASSFKQTEETQYF.

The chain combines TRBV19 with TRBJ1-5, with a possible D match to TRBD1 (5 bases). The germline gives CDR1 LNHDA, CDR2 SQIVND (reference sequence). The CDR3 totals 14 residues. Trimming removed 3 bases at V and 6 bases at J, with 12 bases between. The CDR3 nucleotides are TGTGCCAGTAGTATTTCAGGGATGGGTCAGCCCCAGCATTTT. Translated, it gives CASSISGMGQPQHF.

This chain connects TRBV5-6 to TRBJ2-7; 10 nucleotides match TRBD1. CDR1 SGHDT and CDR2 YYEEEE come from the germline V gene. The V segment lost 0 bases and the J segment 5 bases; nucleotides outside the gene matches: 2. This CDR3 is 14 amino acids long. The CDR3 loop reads CASSLAGQGNEQYV. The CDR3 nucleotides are TGTGCCAGCAGCTTGGCGGGACAGGGGAACGAGCAGTACGTC.